A single sample is the source of the 5 T cell receptor beta chains below, sequenced in a study of breast tumors, draining lymph nodes, adjacent tissues. The lymph nodes were axillary draining lymph nodes from breast cancer patients. TCRdb reprocessed the multiplex PCR reads with MiXCR, giving one entry per CDR3 protein. The table includes under 350,000 distinct CDR3 sequences, 30% detected once. The source material was axillary lymph node tissue. Every receptor here comes from a female donor with breast cancer. Some clones in this sample may be carry-over from other donors' samples.

About this clonotype itself: A read error may explain this, as a much larger clone is one base away. The chain employs TRBV19 and TRBJ1-2; D possibly corresponds to TRBD1 (5 bases). Trimming cost V 5 bases and J 0 bases, with 13 bases left between them. The germline gives CDR1 LNHDA, CDR2 SQIVND (reference sequence). This CDR3 comprises 15 residues. This CDR3 is CASSFFRGANYGYTF. DNA of the CDR3: TGTGCCAGTAGTTTTTTTCGGGGCGCTAACTATGGCTACACCTTC.

The chain has TRBV6-5 and TRBJ2-1; 7 bases are shared with TRBD2. V gave up 6 bases and J gave up 0 bases; unmatched junction bases: 5. From germline, CDR1 is MNHEY and CDR2 SVGAGI. This CDR3 has 15 residues. The CDR3 nucleotides are TGTGCCAGCAGCTCGGGACTACACTCCTACAATGAGCAGTTCTTC. This gives the protein CASSSGLHSYNEQFF.

Ten or more counts support this clonotype. The chain carries TRBV6-2 or TRBV6-3 and TRBJ1-5; D is uncertain. The germline CDR1 and CDR2 sequences are MNHEY and SVGEGT. The V end was cut by 0 bases, the J end by 5 bases, with 5 bases between. The CDR3 contains 13 residues. The CDR3 region has the DNA TGTGCCAGCAGTTACTCGATCGATCAGCCCCAGCATTTT. Amino acids: CASSYSIDQPQHF.

This rearrangement joins TRBV27 to TRBJ2-3, with 10 bases aligning to TRBD1. CDR1 is MNHEY, CDR2 SMNVEV, per germline (reference sequence). Trimming at V came to 5 bases and at J to 4 bases, leaving 6 bases not matched to a gene. This CDR3 spans 15 amino acids. In DNA, the CDR3 is TGTGCCAGCAGTGGCCGGGACAGGGGCTCAGATACGCAGTATTTT. Protein: CASSGRDRGSDTQYF.

This clonotype was seen a handful of times. The gene calls are TRBV5-4 and TRBJ1-1, with a possible D match to TRBD1 (6 bases). CDR3 length: 14 amino acids. The ends were cut back, 1 base at V and 1 base at J, with 8 bases in the middle. CDR1 and CDR2 from the germline V gene are SGHNT and YYREEE (reference sequence). CDR3 sequence reads: CASSLRGGNTEAFF. CDR3 nucleotide sequence: TGTGCCAGCAGCTTGAGGGGGGGGAACACTGAAGCTTTCTTT.